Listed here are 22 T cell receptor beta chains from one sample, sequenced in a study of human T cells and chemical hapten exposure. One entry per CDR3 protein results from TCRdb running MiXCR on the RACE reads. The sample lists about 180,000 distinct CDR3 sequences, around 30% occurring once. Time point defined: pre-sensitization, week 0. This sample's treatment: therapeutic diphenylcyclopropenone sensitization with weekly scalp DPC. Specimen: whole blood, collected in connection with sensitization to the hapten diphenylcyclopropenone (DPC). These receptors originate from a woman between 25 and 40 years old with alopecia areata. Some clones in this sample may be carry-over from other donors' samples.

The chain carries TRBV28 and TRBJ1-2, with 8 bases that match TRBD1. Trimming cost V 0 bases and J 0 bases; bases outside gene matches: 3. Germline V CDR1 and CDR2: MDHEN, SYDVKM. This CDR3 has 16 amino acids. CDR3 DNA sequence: TGTGCCAGCAGTTTATGGGGACAGGCGTCTAACTATGGCTACACCTTC. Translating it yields CASSLWGQASNYGYTF.

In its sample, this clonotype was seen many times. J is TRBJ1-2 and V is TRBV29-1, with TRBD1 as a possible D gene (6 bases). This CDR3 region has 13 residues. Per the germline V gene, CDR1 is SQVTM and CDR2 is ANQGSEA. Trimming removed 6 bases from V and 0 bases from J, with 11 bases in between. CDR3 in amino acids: CSVPGQANYGYTF. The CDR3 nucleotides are TGCAGCGTCCCGGGACAAGCTAACTATGGCTACACCTTC.

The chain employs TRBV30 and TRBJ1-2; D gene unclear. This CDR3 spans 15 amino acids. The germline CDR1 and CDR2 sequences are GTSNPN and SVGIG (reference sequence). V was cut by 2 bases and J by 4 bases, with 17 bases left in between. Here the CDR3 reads CAWSYRAKRGYGYTF. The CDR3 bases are TGTGCCTGGAGTTACCGGGCCAAGAGAGGCTATGGCTACACCTTC.

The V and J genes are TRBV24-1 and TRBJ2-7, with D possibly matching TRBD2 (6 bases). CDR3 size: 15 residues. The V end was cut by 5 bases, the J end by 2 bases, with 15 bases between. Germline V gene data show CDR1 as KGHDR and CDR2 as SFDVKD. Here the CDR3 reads CATSGWGGAAYEQYF. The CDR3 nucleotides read TGTGCCACCAGTGGCTGGGGCGGGGCAGCCTACGAGCAGTACTTC.

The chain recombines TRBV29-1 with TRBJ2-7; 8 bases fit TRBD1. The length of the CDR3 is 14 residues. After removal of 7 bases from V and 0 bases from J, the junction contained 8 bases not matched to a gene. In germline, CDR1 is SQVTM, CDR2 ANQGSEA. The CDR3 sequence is CSAETGGPSYEQYF. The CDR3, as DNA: TGCAGCGCCGAAACAGGGGGTCCCTCCTACGAGCAGTACTTC.

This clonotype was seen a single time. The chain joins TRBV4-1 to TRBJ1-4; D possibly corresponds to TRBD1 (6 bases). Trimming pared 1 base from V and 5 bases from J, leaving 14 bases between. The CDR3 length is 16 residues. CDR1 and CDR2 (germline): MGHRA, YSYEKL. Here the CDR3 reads CASSQVSRGTNEKLFF. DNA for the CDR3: TGCGCCAGCAGCCAAGTAAGCAGGGGAACGAATGAAAAACTGTTTTTT.

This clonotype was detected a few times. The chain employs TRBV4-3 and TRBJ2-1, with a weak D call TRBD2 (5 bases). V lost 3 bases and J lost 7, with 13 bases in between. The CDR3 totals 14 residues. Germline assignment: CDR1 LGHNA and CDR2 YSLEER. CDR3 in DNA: TGCGCCAGCAGCCACCTTGACCCGGGAAATGAGCAGTTCTTC. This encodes CASSHLDPGNEQFF.

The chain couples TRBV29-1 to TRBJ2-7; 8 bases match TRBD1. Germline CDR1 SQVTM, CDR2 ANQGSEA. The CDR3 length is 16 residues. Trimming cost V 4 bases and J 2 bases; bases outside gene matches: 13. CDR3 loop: CSVVTPVGTGAYEQYF. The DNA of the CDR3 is TGCAGCGTTGTAACCCCCGTCGGGACAGGAGCCTACGAGCAGTACTTC.

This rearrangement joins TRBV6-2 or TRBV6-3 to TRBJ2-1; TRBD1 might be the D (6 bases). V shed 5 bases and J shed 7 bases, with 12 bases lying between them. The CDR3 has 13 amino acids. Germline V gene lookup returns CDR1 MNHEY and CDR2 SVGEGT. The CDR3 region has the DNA TGTGCCAGCAGTCGTACACAGGGAAATGAGCAGTTCTTC. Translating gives CASSRTQGNEQFF.

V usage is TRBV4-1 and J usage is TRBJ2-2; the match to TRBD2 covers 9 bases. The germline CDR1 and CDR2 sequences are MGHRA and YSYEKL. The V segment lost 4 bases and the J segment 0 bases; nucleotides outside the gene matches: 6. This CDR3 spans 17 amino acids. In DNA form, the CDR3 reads TGCGCCAGCAGCCGAGGTAGCGGGGGACCGAACACCGGGGAGCTGTTTTTT. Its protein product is CASSRGSGGPNTGELFF.

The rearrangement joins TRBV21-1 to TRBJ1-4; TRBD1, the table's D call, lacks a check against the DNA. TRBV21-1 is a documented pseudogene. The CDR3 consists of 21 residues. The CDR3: CASSKAPRSTGNRQKVEKLFF. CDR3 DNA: TGTGCCAGCAGCAAAGCGCCCAGGTCTACAGGGAACAGGCAAAAGGTTGAAAAACTGTTTTTT.

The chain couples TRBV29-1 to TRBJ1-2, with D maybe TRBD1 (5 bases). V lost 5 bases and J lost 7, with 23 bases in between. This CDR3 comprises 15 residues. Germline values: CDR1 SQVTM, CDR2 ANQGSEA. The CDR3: CSVPIAVAGRGGYTF. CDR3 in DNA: TGCAGCGTTCCGATCGCAGTGGCAGGGAGAGGTGGCTACACCTTC.

The CDR3 coding sequence is TGTGCCAGCAGTTCCCATATCCGGGACACTGAAGCTTTCTTT. Translated, it gives CASSSHIRDTEAFF. The rearrangement joins TRBV28 to TRBJ1-1; the D is unclear. The CDR3 is made up of 14 amino acids. Germline V gene lookup returns CDR1 MDHEN and CDR2 SYDVKM. V was cut by 4 bases and J by 3 bases, with 12 bases left in between.

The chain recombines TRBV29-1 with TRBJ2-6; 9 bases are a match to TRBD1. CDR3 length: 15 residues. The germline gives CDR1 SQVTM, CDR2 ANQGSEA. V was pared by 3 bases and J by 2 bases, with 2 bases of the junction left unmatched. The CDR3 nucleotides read TGCAGCGTTGAGACAGGGGGAGCTGGGGCCAACGTCCTGACTTTC. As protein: CSVETGGAGANVLTF. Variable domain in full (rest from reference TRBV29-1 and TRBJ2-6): SAVISQKPSRDICQRGTSLTIQCQVDSQVTMMFWYRQQPGQSLTLIATANQGSEATYESGFVIDKFPISRPNLTFSTLTVSNMSPEDSSIYLCSVETGGAGANVLTFGAGSRLTVL.

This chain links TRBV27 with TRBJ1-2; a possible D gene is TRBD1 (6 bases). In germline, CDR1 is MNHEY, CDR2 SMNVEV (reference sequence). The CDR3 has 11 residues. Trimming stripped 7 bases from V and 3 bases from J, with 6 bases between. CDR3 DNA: TGTGCCAGCACAGGGGACTATGGCTACACCTTC. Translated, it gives CASTGDYGYTF.

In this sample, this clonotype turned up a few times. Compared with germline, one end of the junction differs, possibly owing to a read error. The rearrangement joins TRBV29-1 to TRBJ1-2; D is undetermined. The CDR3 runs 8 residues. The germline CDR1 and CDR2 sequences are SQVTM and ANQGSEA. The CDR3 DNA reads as TGCAGCGTAGACGGACCCGGCTTC. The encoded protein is CSVDGPGF.

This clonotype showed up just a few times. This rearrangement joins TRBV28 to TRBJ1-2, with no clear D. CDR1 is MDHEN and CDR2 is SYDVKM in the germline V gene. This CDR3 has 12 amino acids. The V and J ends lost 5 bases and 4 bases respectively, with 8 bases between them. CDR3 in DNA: TGTGCCAGCAGTGGGTTAGGCTATGGCTACACCTTC. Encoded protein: CASSGLGYGYTF.

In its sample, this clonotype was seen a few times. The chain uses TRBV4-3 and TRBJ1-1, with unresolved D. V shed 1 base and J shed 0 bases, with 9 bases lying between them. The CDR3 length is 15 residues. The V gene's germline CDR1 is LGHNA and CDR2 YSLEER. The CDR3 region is CASSQARGMNTEAFF. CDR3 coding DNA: TGCGCCAGCAGCCAAGCGCGAGGGATGAACACTGAAGCTTTCTTT.

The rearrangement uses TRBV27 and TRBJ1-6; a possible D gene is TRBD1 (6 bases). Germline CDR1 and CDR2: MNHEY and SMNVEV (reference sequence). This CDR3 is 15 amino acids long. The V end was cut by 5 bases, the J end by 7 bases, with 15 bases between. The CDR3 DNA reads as TGTGCCAGCAGTCCCCAGGGACAACGAAATTCACCCCTCCACTTT. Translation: CASSPQGQRNSPLHF.

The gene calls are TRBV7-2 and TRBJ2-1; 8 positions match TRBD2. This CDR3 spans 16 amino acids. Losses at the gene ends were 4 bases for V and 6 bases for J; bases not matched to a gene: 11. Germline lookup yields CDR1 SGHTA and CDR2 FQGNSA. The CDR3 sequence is CASSSYGGAGRNEQFF. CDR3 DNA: TGTGCCAGCAGCTCGTACGGGGGGGCGGGCCGCAATGAGCAGTTCTTC.

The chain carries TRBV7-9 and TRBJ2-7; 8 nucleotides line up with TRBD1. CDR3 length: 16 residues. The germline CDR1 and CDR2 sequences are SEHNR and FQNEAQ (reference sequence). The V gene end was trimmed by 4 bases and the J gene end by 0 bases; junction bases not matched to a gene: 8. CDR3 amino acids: CASSYFSGTGSYEQYF. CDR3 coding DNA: TGTGCCAGCAGCTATTTTTCCGGGACAGGCTCCTACGAGCAGTACTTC.

The CDR3 sequence is CASRQYQSTDTQYF. The CDR3, as DNA: TGTGCCAGCCGGCAGTATCAGAGCACAGATACGCAGTATTTT. The rearrangement joins TRBV7-2 to TRBJ2-3; D not certain. V lost 8 bases to trimming and J lost 0 bases, with 12 bases between them. The germline CDR1 and CDR2 sequences are SGHTA and FQGNSA. This CDR3 is 14 amino acids long.